This T cell receptor (beta chain) was observed in a study of early T cells in non-severe SARS-CoV-2 infection. Broader study findings: Matches to VDJdb favored anti-spike CD8 responses and missed private and CD4 specificities.

MiXCR was run by TCRdb on the 5' RACE reads, yielding one entry per CDR3 protein. The sample yields roughly 120,000 distinct CDR3 sequences, over 10% seen once. Germline CDR1 reads DFQATT; CDR2 reads SNEGSKA (reference sequence). Trimming took 6 bases from V and 0 from J; bases not matched to a gene: 6. The CDR3 runs 15 residues. Turning to this clonotype: Its antigen is unidentified.

The rearrangement joins TRBV20-1 to TRBJ2-2, with TRBD1 matching over 8 bases. Source: whole blood, taken at baseline. This TCR was sampled from an adult who was a healthcare worker with PCR-confirmed SARS-CoV-2 infection or an uninfected control (not recorded which). CDR3 amino acids: CSARRQGSNTGELFF. CDR3 DNA: TGCAGTGCGCGGAGACAGGGGTCGAACACCGGGGAGCTGTTTTTT.